This T cell receptor beta chain originates from a study of blood T cell repertoires in COVID-19. In the study overall: Acute and convalescent COVID-19 samples came from the United States, Italy and Spain.

Ages ranged from roughly 18 to 95 years, with residence in fewer than 25 US areas. Germline V gives CDR1 KGHSH, CDR2 LQKENI. The V gene lost 3 bases and the J gene lost 6 bases, with 17 bases spanning the gap. The CDR3 contains 15 residues. This clone was seen just once. Using immunoSEQ multiplex PCR, the repertoire was profiled, and TCRdb retains in-frame clones only, with some absent. The sample shows 250,000 to 350,000 clones, roughly 89% of them seen only once. The specimen was PBMCs or T cells enriched from blood (not recorded which). The sequence was obtained from a young woman with acute COVID-19. The rearrangement joins TRBV18 to TRBJ1-1; no clear D. The CDR3 sequence: CASSPIRDPGAEAFF. The DNA for the CDR3 is TGTGCCAGCTCACCGATCCGGGATCCTGGCGCTGAAGCTTTCTTT. Complete variable domain (other parts from reference TRBV18 and TRBJ1-1): NAGVMQNPRHLVRRRGQEARLRCSPMKGHSHVYWYRQLPEEGLKFMVYLQKENIIDESGMPKERFSAEFPKEGPSILRIQQVVRGDSAAYFCASSPIRDPGAEAFFGQGTRLTVV.